Presented here are 3 T cell receptor beta chains from one specimen sequenced in a study of T cell responses to AZD1222 COVID-19 vaccine. TCRdb keeps only in-frame clones here, not all; method: immunoSEQ multiplex PCR. Of under 150,000 clones listed, almost 90% are singletons. Source: peripheral blood, taken 28 days after the second AZD1222 dose. All receptors come from an adult who received the AZD1222 COVID-19 vaccine.

This clone was recorded a few times. The genes are TRBV10-2 and TRBJ1-1; D possibly corresponds to TRBD1 (6 bases). Germline-derived CDR1 and CDR2 are WSHSY and SAAADI. This CDR3 is 17 amino acids long. Trimming shortened V by 3 bases and J by 4 bases, and 21 bases separated the two germline ends. In nucleotides, the CDR3 is TGCGCCAGCAGTGAACCCGCCGATCCGGGACACTTCACTGAAGCTTTCTTT. Residues: CASSEPADPGHFTEAFF.

The chain carries TRBV28 and TRBJ2-5; D is perhaps TRBD1 or TRBD2 (6 bases each). V lost 7 bases, J lost 7 bases, and 25 bases lay in between. The germline CDR1 and CDR2 sequences are MDHEN and SYDVKM. The CDR3 sequence is 16 residues long. Written as DNA, the CDR3 is TGTGCCAGCAAAGATAGCGGCTACCCAAGGGGGTTGACCCAGTACTTC. It specifies CASKDSGYPRGLTQYF.

V and J are TRBV11-3 and TRBJ2-1, with no clear D. The V gene's germline CDR1 is SGHNT and CDR2 YENEEA. The ends were cut back, 1 base at V and 7 bases at J, with 11 bases in the middle. The CDR3 sequence is 14 residues long. CDR3 sequence: CASSLGGQDNEQFF. Here the CDR3 DNA reads TGTGCCAGCAGCTTAGGTGGGCAGGATAATGAGCAGTTCTTC.